A single sample gave rise to the 22 T cell receptor beta chains below, sequenced in a study of T cell responses to AZD1222 COVID-19 vaccine. Sequencing was performed with immunoSEQ multiplex PCR; in TCRdb, only in-frame clones are kept and a portion is missing. The sample shows about 170,000 clones, 80% to 95% of them seen only once. Source: peripheral blood, taken on day 0 of AZD1222 vaccination. Every receptor here comes from an adult in good health.

The chain couples TRBV2 to TRBJ2-7; 11 bases agree with TRBD2. The V gene's germline CDR1 is SNHLY and CDR2 FYNNEI. Trimming cost V 3 bases and J 2 bases; bases outside gene matches: 3. The length of the CDR3 is 15 residues. In nucleotides, the CDR3 is TGTGCCAGCAGTGAGGGGACTAGCGGCGCCTACGAGCAGTACTTC. Protein: CASSEGTSGAYEQYF.

The chain is built from TRBV7-9 and TRBJ2-1, with TRBD2 identical over 7 bases. With V trimmed by 2 bases and J by 1 base, 8 bases remained unmatched. This CDR3 is 17 amino acids long. Germline V CDR1 and CDR2: SEHNR, FQNEAQ (reference sequence). The CDR3 sequence: CASSLRGGGGSYNEQFF. CDR3 nucleotide sequence: TGTGCCAGCAGCTTAAGGGGAGGCGGGGGTTCCTACAATGAGCAGTTCTTC.

This clone was found once. The rearrangement links TRBV5-6 to TRBJ2-6; D might be TRBD2 (5 bases). CDR1 is SGHDT and CDR2 is YYEEEE in the germline V gene. Trimming pared 5 bases from V and 2 bases from J, leaving 11 bases between. The CDR3 has 15 residues. This CDR3 is CASRLRGTGANVLTF. CDR3 DNA sequence: TGTGCCAGCAGGCTTAGAGGGACTGGGGCCAACGTCCTGACTTTC.

The V and J genes are TRBV29-1 and TRBJ2-1; 12 bases align to TRBD2. V was pared by 4 bases and J by 4 bases, with 11 bases of the junction left unmatched. This CDR3 is 17 amino acids long. The germline CDR1 and CDR2 sequences are SQVTM and ANQGSEA. In DNA, the CDR3 is TGCAGCGTTGTATCTAGCGGGAGGGGGGTGGTTTACAATGAGCAGTTCTTC. This translates into CSVVSSGRGVVYNEQFF.

V gene TRBV10-2 combines with J gene TRBJ2-7, with no clear D. The germline V gene has CDR1 WSHSY and CDR2 SAAADI. The CDR3 covers 12 residues. V was clipped by 3 bases and J by 6 bases, with 9 bases between them. In DNA, the CDR3 is TGCGCCAGCAGTGACAATTGGGGCGAGCAGTACTTC. Translation gives CASSDNWGEQYF.

This rearrangement joins TRBV19 to TRBJ2-1; 8 nucleotides line up with TRBD2. The CDR3 loop spans 15 amino acids. The ends lost 3 bases at V and 2 bases at J; junction bases unmatched: 3. CDR1 is LNHDA and CDR2 is SQIVND in the germline V gene (reference sequence). The CDR3 protein is CASSMSGGPYNEQFF. The CDR3 DNA reads TGTGCCAGTAGTATGTCGGGGGGGCCCTACAATGAGCAGTTCTTC.

The V call is TRBV27, the J call TRBJ2-1, with a possible D match to TRBD2 (7 bases). Germline V gene lookup returns CDR1 MNHEY and CDR2 SMNVEV (reference sequence). V shed 3 bases and J shed 2 bases, with 11 bases lying between them. This CDR3 comprises 15 residues. CDR3 bases: TGTGCCAGCAGTTTTGTGCGGGGGCCCTACAATGAGCAGTTCTTC. The encoded protein is CASSFVRGPYNEQFF.

This chain connects TRBV11-2 to TRBJ1-2; D possibly corresponds to TRBD1 (5 bases). This CDR3 comprises 13 residues. The V gene's germline CDR1 is SGHAT and CDR2 FQNNGV. Trimming cost V 1 base and J 7 bases, with 10 bases left between them. The CDR3 loop reads CASSLGGVGGYTF. The DNA of the CDR3 is TGTGCCAGCAGCTTAGGGGGCGTGGGTGGCTACACCTTC.

J is TRBJ2-7 and V is TRBV5-5; D ambiguous. CDR3 length: 13 amino acids. The ends were cut back, 0 bases at V and 4 bases at J, with 8 bases in the middle. CDR1 is SGHKS, CDR2 YYEKEE, per germline (reference sequence). The chain's CDR3 is CASSLVTSYEQYF. The CDR3 DNA reads as TGTGCCAGCAGCTTGGTTACCTCGTACGAGCAGTACTTC.

The chain employs TRBV14 and TRBJ1-2; 8 bases map to TRBD1. With V trimmed by 3 bases and J by 8 bases, 11 bases remained unmatched. The CDR3 has 15 amino acids. Looked up from germline, CDR1 is SGHDN and CDR2 is FVKESK. The CDR3: CASSQAGQGVGGYTF. CDR3 DNA sequence: TGTGCCAGCAGCCAGGCCGGACAGGGTGTTGGCGGCTACACCTTC.

The CDR3 nucleotides read TGTGCCAGCAGCGATCAAGCGGGAGGCGGCTACAATGAGCAGTTCTTC. Translating it yields CASSDQAGGGYNEQFF. The V call is TRBV7-2, the J call TRBJ2-1; TRBD2 aligns across 9 bases. The germline V gene has CDR1 SGHTA and CDR2 FQGNSA. The CDR3 totals 16 residues. V gave up 5 bases and J gave up 3 bases; unmatched junction bases: 8. The full variable domain, rest sourced from reference TRBV7-2 and TRBJ2-1, is GAGVSQSPSNKVTEKGKDVELRCDPISGHTALYWYRQSLGQGLEFLIYFQGNSAPDKSGLPSDRFSAERTGGSVSTLTIQRTQQEDSAVYLCASSDQAGGGYNEQFFGPGTRLTVL.

The chain has TRBV12-5 and TRBJ1-3; a possible D gene is TRBD1 (5 bases). Germline V CDR1 and CDR2: LGHNT, FRNRAP. The ends were cut back, 1 base at V and 2 bases at J, with 18 bases in the middle. The CDR3 length is 18 residues. Here the CDR3 reads CASGLAYLAGNAGNTIYF. CDR3 DNA: TGTGCTAGTGGTTTGGCCTACCTAGCAGGGAACGCTGGAAACACCATATATTTT.

The J gene is TRBJ1-2, the V gene TRBV9, with D possibly TRBD1 on 5 matching bases. The V end lost 0 bases, the J end lost 1 base, and 13 bases lay between the germline ends. The CDR3 length is 16 residues. Per germline, CDR1 SGDLS and CDR2 YYNGEE. The CDR3 region has the DNA TGTGCCAGCAGCGTAGGGCCCACAGGCGTTAACTATGGCTACACCTTC. Protein: CASSVGPTGVNYGYTF.

This clone was detected only once. This chain joins TRBV5-1 and TRBJ1-1, with D possibly TRBD1 on 5 matching bases. V lost 4 bases and J 4 bases, leaving 11 bases between the germline ends. Germline CDR1 and CDR2: SGHRS and YFSETQ. This CDR3 has 13 residues. CDR3: CASSPRVSTEAFF. In DNA form, the CDR3 reads TGCGCCAGCAGCCCCAGGGTATCCACTGAAGCTTTCTTT.

This clone was observed a few times. The chain joins TRBV2 to TRBJ1-1; D gene uncertain. The CDR3 runs to 11 residues. Germline lookup yields CDR1 SNHLY and CDR2 FYNNEI. The V and J ends lost 6 bases and 7 bases respectively, with 9 bases between them. Written as DNA, the CDR3 is TGTGCCAGCAGGGCCGGGGTTGAAGCTTTCTTT. It codes for CASRAGVEAFF.

Details on this clone: Within the sample, other DNA sequences also encode this same CDR3. The genes are TRBV11-3 and TRBJ2-1; 7 nucleotides match TRBD1. The V gene's germline CDR1 is SGHNT and CDR2 YENEEA. The CDR3 length is 13 residues. Trimming cost V 4 bases and J 3 bases; bases outside gene matches: 0. CDR3: CASSSGGYNEQFF. The CDR3 DNA reads TGTGCCAGCAGCTCAGGGGGCTACAATGAGCAGTTCTTC.

The DNA of the CDR3 is TGTGCCAGCAGTTTGCCCCGGGAGAATGAGCAGTTCTTC. Residues: CASSLPRENEQFF. The chain employs TRBV7-9 and TRBJ2-1, with D possibly being TRBD2 (6 bases). Germline values: CDR1 SEHNR, CDR2 FQNEAQ (reference sequence). The germline V and J ends were trimmed by 6 bases and 7 bases, with 13 bases remaining between them. This CDR3 spans 13 amino acids. Using reference TRBV7-9 and TRBJ2-1 for the parts outside the CDR3, the full variable domain is DTGVSQNPRHKITKRGQNVTFRCDPISEHNRLYWYRQTLGQGPEFLTYFQNEAQLEKSRLLSDRFSAERPKGSFSTLEIQRTEQGDSAMYLCASSLPRENEQFFGPGTRLTVL.

This clone showed up just once. The rearrangement joins TRBV3-1 (or the pseudogene TRBV3-2) to TRBJ1-2, with no clear D. CDR1 and CDR2 (germline): LGHDT, YNNKEL (reference sequence). V lost 4 bases to trimming and J lost 5 bases, with 11 bases between them. The CDR3 spans 13 residues. CDR3 DNA: TGTGCCAGCAGCCTCCGCGACATGTATGGCTACACCTTC. Translated: CASSLRDMYGYTF.

CDR3 region: CASSTGAYGYTF. CDR3 bases: TGCGCCAGCAGCACCGGGGCCTATGGCTACACCTTC. The rearrangement uses TRBV5-1 and TRBJ1-2, with D perhaps matching TRBD1 (5 bases). V lost 4 bases and J 4 bases, leaving 8 bases between the germline ends. The germline gives CDR1 SGHRS, CDR2 YFSETQ. The CDR3 length is 12 residues.

V is TRBV6-5 and J is TRBJ2-7; D is undetermined. CDR1 MNHEY and CDR2 SVGAGI come from the germline V gene. This CDR3 is 13 amino acids long. V gave up 6 bases and J gave up 6 bases, with 15 bases separating them. The CDR3 region has the DNA TGTGCCAGCAGCCCCACCCCTCGGGTCGAGCAGTACTTC. Translation: CASSPTPRVEQYF.

CDR3 sequence reads: CASSFIPGHSGNTIYF. The CDR3, as DNA: TGTGCCAGCAGCTTTATTCCGGGACACTCTGGAAACACCATATATTTT. The gene calls are TRBV11-2 and TRBJ1-3; tentatively, D is TRBD1 (6 bases). This CDR3 contains 16 residues. Germline assignment: CDR1 SGHAT and CDR2 FQNNGV. Trimming cost V 3 bases and J 0 bases, with 12 bases left between them.

The chain couples TRBV7-9 to TRBJ2-7; D possibly corresponds to TRBD1 (6 bases). Germline CDR1 and CDR2: SEHNR and FQNEAQ (reference sequence). The CDR3 has 17 amino acids. Trimming removed 0 bases at V and 0 bases at J, with 15 bases between. This CDR3 reads CASSLAPLTGNSYEQYF. The CDR3 DNA is TGTGCCAGCAGCTTAGCCCCTCTGACAGGTAACTCCTACGAGCAGTACTTC.